A selection of T cell receptor beta chains follows, all from one sample in a study of shared clonotypes between healthy human individuals. Clones were read by immunoSEQ multiplex PCR, and TCRdb kept only the in-frame ones, dropping some. Seen here are roughly 2.1 million clones, under 95% observed once, and the top ten hold approximately 1.7%. Sequencing used naive CD8+ T cells from PBMCs. The receptors shown here come from a man younger than 30 in good health. Some clones in this sample may be carry-over from other donors' samples. The CDR3 runs from the conserved cysteine through the conserved F or W. Each record gives: V gene, D gene, clone size, CDR3 length, J gene, CDR3 protein, CDR3 DNA. The D gene is left open where the match is weak. The listing skips clone size in some rows; elsewhere it reads once, few, many or a size class.

>TRBV7-8|TRBD1|.|14|TRBJ1-5
CASSLRGPHQPQHF
TGTGCCAGCAGCTTAAGGGGGCCGCATCAGCCCCAGCATTTT
>TRBV9|TRBD2|once|13|TRBJ2-3
CASSSGLAATQYF
TGTGCCAGCAGCTCCGGACTAGCGGCGACGCAGTATTTT
>TRBV7-9|TRBD1|.|15|TRBJ2-2
CASSRDRELTGELFF
TGTGCCAGCAGCCGGGACAGGGAATTGACCGGGGAGCTGTTTTTT
>TRBV19|.|few|13|TRBJ2-2
CASSMGRTGELFF
TGTGCCAGTAGTATGGGGCGTACCGGGGAGCTGTTTTTT
>TRBV7-8|TRBD2|.|17|TRBJ2-7
CASSLVAGRIGTYEQYF
TGTGCCAGCAGCTTAGTAGCGGGGCGGATCGGGACCTACGAGCAGTACTTC
>TRBV5-4|.|.|15|TRBJ1-1
CASSLRGALNTEAFF
TGTGCCAGCAGCTTGAGAGGGGCACTGAACACTGAAGCTTTCTTT
>TRBV4-2|.|.|17|TRBJ2-6
CASSQERANSGANVLTF
TGTGCCAGCAGCCAAGAGCGTGCTAACTCTGGGGCCAACGTCCTGACTTTC
>TRBV7-9|TRBD1|once|15|TRBJ2-7
CASSSFRQGEYEQYF
TGTGCCAGCAGCTCATTCAGACAGGGGGAGTACGAGCAGTACTTC
>TRBV9|.|.|15|TRBJ2-1
CASSVGGAGYNEQFF
TGTGCCAGCAGCGTAGGCGGGGCTGGATACAATGAGCAGTTCTTC
>TRBV4-1|.|.|15|TRBJ1-3
CASSQDRGPGNTIYF
TGCGCCAGCAGCCAAGACCGAGGTCCTGGAAACACCATATATTTT
>TRBV30|.|.|12|TRBJ1-4
CAWSWGNEKLFF
TGTGCCTGGAGCTGGGGGAATGAAAAACTGTTTTTT
>TRBV21-1|.|.|15|TRBJ2-2
CASSKPPRANGELFF
TGTGCCAGCAGCAAACCCCCCCGTGCGAACGGGGAGCTGTTTTTT
>TRBV11-2|.|.|16|TRBJ2-1
CASSPMEGSSYNEQFF
TGTGCCAGCAGCCCAATGGAGGGGAGCTCCTACAATGAGCAGTTCTTC
>TRBV19|.|.|15|TRBJ2-7
CASSPLVSGAGEQYF
TGTGCCAGTAGTCCCCTGGTGTCGGGGGCGGGCGAGCAGTACTTC
>TRBV29-1|.|once|12|TRBJ2-1
CSVDSGSNEQFF
TGCAGCGTTGACAGCGGGTCCAATGAGCAGTTCTTC
>TRBV6-5|.|once|13|TRBJ2-1
CASSRSPLDEQFF
TGTGCCAGCTCTCGGTCCCCTTTGGATGAGCAGTTCTTC
>TRBV7-2|.|.|13|TRBJ2-7
CASSLGPIYEQYF
TGTGCCAGCAGCTTAGGACCTATCTACGAGCAGTACTTC